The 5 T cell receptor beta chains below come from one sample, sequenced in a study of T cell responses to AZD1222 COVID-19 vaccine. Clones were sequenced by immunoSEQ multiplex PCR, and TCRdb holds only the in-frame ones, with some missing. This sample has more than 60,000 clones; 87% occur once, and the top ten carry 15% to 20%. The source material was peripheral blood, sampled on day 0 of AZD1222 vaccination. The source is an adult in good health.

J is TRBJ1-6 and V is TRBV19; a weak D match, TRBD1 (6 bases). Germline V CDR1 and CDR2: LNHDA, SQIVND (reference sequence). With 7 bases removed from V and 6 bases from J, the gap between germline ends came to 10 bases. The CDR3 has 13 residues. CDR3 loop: CASNGGVNSPLHF. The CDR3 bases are TGTGCCAGTAACGGGGGCGTTAATTCACCCCTCCACTTT.

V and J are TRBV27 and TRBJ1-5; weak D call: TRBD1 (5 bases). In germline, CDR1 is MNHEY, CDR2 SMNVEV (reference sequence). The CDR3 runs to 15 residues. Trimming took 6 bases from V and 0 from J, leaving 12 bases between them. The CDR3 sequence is CASRKGFSSNQPQHF. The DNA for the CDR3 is TGTGCCAGCAGAAAGGGGTTCTCTAGCAATCAGCCCCAGCATTTT.

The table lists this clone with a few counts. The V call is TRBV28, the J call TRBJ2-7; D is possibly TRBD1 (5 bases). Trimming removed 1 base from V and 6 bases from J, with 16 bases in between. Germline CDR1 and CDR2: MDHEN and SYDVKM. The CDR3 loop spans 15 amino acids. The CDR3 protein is CASSLSFRGSGEQYF. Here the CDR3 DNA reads TGTGCCAGCAGTTTATCCTTTAGGGGATCAGGCGAGCAGTACTTC.

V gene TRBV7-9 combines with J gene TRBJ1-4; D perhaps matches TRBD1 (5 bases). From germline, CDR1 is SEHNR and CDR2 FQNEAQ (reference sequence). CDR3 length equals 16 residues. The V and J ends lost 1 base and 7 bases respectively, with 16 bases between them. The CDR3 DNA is TGTGCCAGCAGCTTAGATGGGGGTGGACTGACTGAAAAACTGTTTTTT. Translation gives CASSLDGGGLTEKLFF.

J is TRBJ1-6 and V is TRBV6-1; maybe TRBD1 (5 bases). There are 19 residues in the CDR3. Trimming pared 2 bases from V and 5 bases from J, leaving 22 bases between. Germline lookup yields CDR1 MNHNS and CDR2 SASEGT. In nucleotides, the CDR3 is TGTGCCAGCAGTGAAACCCACAGGCTGGGAGCTACGGATAATTCACCCCTCCACTTT. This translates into CASSETHRLGATDNSPLHF.